The 15 T cell receptor beta chains below were found in one sample sequenced in a study of cytotoxic CD8 clonotypes in ibrutinib-treated CLL. Repertoires were generated with immunoSEQ multiplex PCR, while TCRdb's copy carries only in-frame clones and drops some. The sample includes around 92,000 clones, 60% to 80% of them seen just once. The source was PBMCs, collected after 24 months of ibrutinib treatment. Receptor source: a human donor with chronic lymphocytic leukemia.

The chain recombines TRBV18 with TRBJ1-4; the D is unclear. Trimming cost V 6 bases and J 0 bases, with 23 bases left between them. Per the germline V gene, CDR1 is KGHSH and CDR2 is LQKENI. There are 19 residues in the CDR3. The CDR3 sequence: CASSLLMEQLRATNEKLFF. The CDR3 nucleotides are TGTGCCAGCTCCCTATTGATGGAGCAACTCAGAGCAACTAATGAAAAACTGTTTTTT.

J is TRBJ2-5 and V is TRBV19, with 8 bases aligning to TRBD2. Trimming took 4 bases from V and 5 from J; bases not matched to a gene: 12. This CDR3 spans 16 amino acids. Looked up from germline, CDR1 is LNHDA and CDR2 is SQIVND (reference sequence). The CDR3 DNA sequence: TGTGCCAGTAGTAAACTAGCGGTGGGTCGCGGGGAGACCCAGTACTTC. This encodes CASSKLAVGRGETQYF.

The rearrangement links TRBV6-1 to TRBJ1-3, with 7 bases matching TRBD1. The CDR3 has 14 amino acids. The germline V gene encodes CDR1 MNHNS and CDR2 SASEGT. J was trimmed by 6 bases and V by 6 bases; bases with no gene match: 8. CDR3 residues: CASSKGTGVNTIYF. CDR3 nucleotide sequence: TGTGCCAGCAGCAAAGGCACAGGGGTAAACACCATATATTTT.

This chain connects TRBV5-1 to TRBJ2-5, with a weak D call TRBD2 (6 bases). The germline CDR1 and CDR2 sequences are SGHRS and YFSETQ. The CDR3 extends over 13 amino acids. Trimming cost V 4 bases and J 7 bases, with 14 bases left between them. CDR3 in amino acids: CASSPLPGGTQYF. The CDR3 coding sequence is TGCGCCAGCAGCCCACTCCCCGGGGGGACCCAGTACTTC.

This clone showed up just a few times. This chain joins TRBV27 and TRBJ1-6, with a weak D call TRBD1 (6 bases). Germline V gives CDR1 MNHEY, CDR2 SMNVEV (reference sequence). CDR3 size: 15 residues. Trimming cost V 1 base and J 7 bases, with 11 bases left between them. CDR3 sequence reads: CASSLFRGGNSPLHF. CDR3 nucleotides: TGTGCCAGCAGTTTATTCAGGGGCGGGAATTCACCCCTCCACTTT.

The chain carries TRBV5-1 and TRBJ2-5; D perhaps matches TRBD1 (5 bases). The CDR3 contains 13 residues. The germline gives CDR1 SGHRS, CDR2 YFSETQ. V dropped 4 bases and J dropped 3 bases, with 10 bases sitting between them. The DNA of the CDR3 is TGCGCCAGCAGCGCGGACAAGAAAGAGACCCAGTACTTC. It specifies CASSADKKETQYF.

There are a few counts of this clone. This chain connects TRBV6-1 to TRBJ1-2, with 7 bases aligning to TRBD1. The junction had 11 bases not matched to a gene; V was cut back by 5 bases and J by 14 bases. Germline CDR1 and CDR2: MNHNS and SASEGT. The CDR3 is 12 amino acids. CDR3 protein: CASSFRDSFDTF. CDR3 coding DNA: TGTGCCAGCAGTTTCCGGGACAGCTTTGATACCTTC.

The chain combines TRBV7-8 with TRBJ2-7, with D possibly TRBD2 on 6 matching bases. The CDR3 extends over 16 amino acids. Per germline, CDR1 SGHVS and CDR2 FQNEAQ. The ends were cut back, 4 bases at V and 3 bases at J, with 19 bases in the middle. CDR3 protein: CASSSSGTHPDYEQYF. DNA for the CDR3: TGTGCCAGCAGCTCATCCGGGACTCACCCCGACTACGAGCAGTACTTC.

This clone occurred once. The V call is TRBV28, the J call TRBJ1-5; TRBD1 agrees at 8 bases. Trimming took 4 bases from V and 7 from J; bases not matched to a gene: 9. This CDR3 is built from 15 residues. Germline-derived CDR1 and CDR2 are MDHEN and SYDVKM. Here the CDR3 reads CASSSTGQGWQPQHF. The CDR3 DNA is TGTGCCAGCAGTTCCACTGGACAGGGTTGGCAGCCCCAGCATTTT.

This clone was found a few times. The genes are TRBV5-1 and TRBJ2-7; D perhaps matches TRBD1 (6 bases). Germline lookup yields CDR1 SGHRS and CDR2 YFSETQ. Trimming took off 0 bases at V and 6 bases at J, with 13 bases between the two ends. The CDR3 has 14 amino acids. This CDR3 is CASSLVGGVGEQYF. CDR3 bases: TGCGCCAGCAGCTTGGTAGGGGGAGTGGGCGAGCAGTACTTC.

V gene TRBV28 combines with J gene TRBJ1-5; D may be TRBD1 (5 bases). Germline CDR1 MDHEN, CDR2 SYDVKM. Trimming took 6 bases from V and 7 from J, leaving 22 bases between them. The CDR3 contains 16 residues. In DNA, the CDR3 is TGTGCCAGCAGCCTACTCCGGGGCAGGGTCAGACAGCCCCAGCATTTT. The encoded protein is CASSLLRGRVRQPQHF.

The CDR3 protein is CASSLAHLAVAAQYF. For the CDR3, the DNA is TGTGCCAGCAGCTTAGCTCACCTAGCGGTAGCTGCGCAGTACTTC. The rearrangement links TRBV7-9 to TRBJ2-7, with 7 bases matching TRBD2. This CDR3 region has 15 residues. V shed 0 bases and J 9 bases; nucleotides not matched to a gene: 11. Germline V lookup: CDR1 SEHNR, CDR2 FQNEAQ (reference sequence).

The CDR3 protein is CASRARLAGQGTREQYF. CDR3 coding DNA: TGTGCCAGCAGGGCCCGACTAGCGGGACAAGGGACTCGCGAGCAGTACTTC. This chain joins TRBV6-7 and TRBJ2-7, with TRBD2 identical over 11 bases. TRBV6-7 is recorded as an ORF, its role being uncertain. V was pared by 6 bases and J by 6 bases, with 16 bases of the junction left unmatched. The CDR3 loop spans 17 amino acids.

The chain couples TRBV28 to TRBJ1-5; the D is unclear. Germline CDR1 is MDHEN and CDR2 is SYDVKM. The CDR3 spans 15 residues. Deletions cut 2 bases from V and 3 bases from J, with 11 bases between. In DNA, the CDR3 is TGTGCCAGCAGTTTAACCTGGCCGTTCAATCAGCCCCAGCATTTT. Protein sequence: CASSLTWPFNQPQHF.

This rearrangement joins TRBV7-6 to TRBJ2-1; D gene ambiguous. V lost 6 bases, J lost 0 bases, and 30 bases lay in between. Germline values: CDR1 SGHVS, CDR2 FNYEAQ. CDR3 size: 21 residues. CDR3 residues: CASSPRRPPPFGNPSYNEQFF. The DNA of the CDR3 is TGTGCCAGCAGTCCCCGCCGGCCCCCGCCTTTCGGCAACCCCTCCTACAATGAGCAGTTCTTC.